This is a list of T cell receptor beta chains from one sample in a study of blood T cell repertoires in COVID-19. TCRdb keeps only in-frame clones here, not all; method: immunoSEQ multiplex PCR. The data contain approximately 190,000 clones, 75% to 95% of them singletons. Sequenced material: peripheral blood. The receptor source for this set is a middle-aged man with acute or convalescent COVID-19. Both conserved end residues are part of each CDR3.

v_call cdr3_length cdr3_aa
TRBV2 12 CASGESHYGYTF
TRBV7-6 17 CASSPRPRDRDTGELFF
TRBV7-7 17 CASSLAWRVRGAETQYF
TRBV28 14 CASSSGGGGRSYTF
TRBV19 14 CASSPTGWSEKLFF
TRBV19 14 CASSRQGALTEAFF
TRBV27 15 CASRDRGGMNTEAFF
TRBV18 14 CASSPRGDNTEAFF
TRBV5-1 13 CARRTSDEHEKFF
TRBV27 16 CASRRAVDVGANVLTF
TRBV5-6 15 CASSLVGGTYNEQFF
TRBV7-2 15 CASRPGGSGANVLTF